This TCR beta chain was retrieved from a study of a mutant IDH1 vaccine in newly diagnosed glioma. Study summary: Pretreatment consisted of radiotherapy, temozolomide, or both, with most receiving both.

Time point meaning: baseline, week 1 (first vaccination visit). Treatment described: pre-vaccination baseline after standard-of-care therapy. The CDR3 covers 12 residues. The V and J ends lost 6 bases and 1 base respectively, with 6 bases between them. CDR1 and CDR2 from the germline V gene are MNHEY and SVGAGI. Using immunoSEQ multiplex PCR, the repertoire was profiled, and TCRdb retains in-frame clones only, with some absent. Among approximately 92,000 clones listed, around four fifths were seen once. The chain carries TRBV6-5 and TRBJ1-1; D not certain. This receptor was taken from a man aged 35 to 55 with glioma. The sequenced sample was PBMCs, obtained from a glioma patient treated with radiotherapy, temozolomide or both. CDR3 sequence: CASRKGNTEAFF. Here the CDR3 DNA reads TGTGCCAGCAGGAAAGGGAACACTGAAGCTTTCTTT.